This T cell receptor (beta chain) was found in a study of a mutant IDH1 vaccine in newly diagnosed glioma. Study-level information: Onset of vaccination occurred 4-6 weeks following radiotherapy alone, or with temozolomide cycles.

The time point was: week 5, during vaccination. The content of each vaccine dose was 300 ug of mutant IDH1 20-mer peptide, and topical imiquimod accompanied it. Study results and caveats: No link was apparently found between pseudoprogression and changes in top peripheral T cell clonotypes.

Profiling relied on immunoSEQ multiplex PCR, and the TCRdb table lists in-frame clones only, not all of them. The sample includes tens of thousands of clones, about 80% seen only once; the top ten take approximately 24%. This CDR3 is built from 15 residues. The V segment lost 4 bases and the J segment 4 bases; nucleotides outside the gene matches: 7. Germline CDR1 reads SNHLY; CDR2 reads FYNNEI. Turning to this clone: No antigen is known for it.

This receptor was taken from a man between 25 and 39 years old with glioma. The chain carries TRBV2 and TRBJ2-3; 8 nucleotides line up with TRBD1. The sample was PBMCs, taken from a glioma patient whose treatment included an IDH1 peptide vaccine. CDR3 bases: TGTGCCAGCAGTGTGAGACAGGGGAGCGCAGATACGCAGTATTTT. Its protein is CASSVRQGSADTQYF.